This paragraph reports one TCR beta chain. What it binds is not known. The CDR3 consists of 13 residues. Germline V gene data show CDR1 as MNHEY and CDR2 as SVGAGI. V dropped 6 bases and J dropped 1 base, with 9 bases sitting between them. The entry originates in a study of graft-versus-host responses after intestinal transplantation. Study information: Multivisceral, liver-intestinal, or isolated intestinal transplants were received by the recipients. Every recipient had anti-thymocyte globulin induction and around 3 years of tacrolimus plus steroids.

Profiled with immunoSEQ multiplex PCR; TCRdb holds only in-frame clones, not every one. The repertoire has some 8,500 clones, 80% to 95% of them found once; the top ten carry about 1.5%. Study-level points and caveats: GvH clones were found in recipient marrow; some appeared first in ileum or blood.

The chain has TRBV6-5 and TRBJ1-1; weak D call: TRBD1 (5 bases). Sequences were derived from PBMCs, sampled approximately 30 days after intestinal transplant. This receptor was obtained from a human patient who received an intestinal transplant, so some T cells may come from the graft donor. The CDR3 bases are TGTGCCAGCAGCCCGGGGGGGAACACTGAAGCTTTCTTT. It yields the protein CASSPGGNTEAFF.